This T cell receptor (beta chain) was documented in a study of blood T cell repertoires in COVID-19. Study as a whole: In each case, the material was cDNA or gDNA derived from T cells, B-cell-depleted T cells, or PBMCs.

Generated by immunoSEQ multiplex PCR, the TCRdb table keeps only in-frame clones and is missing some. This sample yields some 700,000 clones, of which around 89% are seen a single time; roughly 0.25% belongs to the top ten. The CDR3 length is 16 residues. Germline CDR1 is KGHDR and CDR2 is SFDVKD. V shed 7 bases and J shed 1 base, with 16 bases lying between them. The chain recombines TRBV24-1 with TRBJ2-1, with D unclear. The sequence derives from a young woman with acute or convalescent COVID-19. Sequencing was carried out using peripheral blood. Here the CDR3 reads CATSKSPSPSYNEQFF. The CDR3 DNA sequence: TGTGCCACCAGCAAGAGTCCCTCTCCTTCCTACAATGAGCAGTTCTTC.